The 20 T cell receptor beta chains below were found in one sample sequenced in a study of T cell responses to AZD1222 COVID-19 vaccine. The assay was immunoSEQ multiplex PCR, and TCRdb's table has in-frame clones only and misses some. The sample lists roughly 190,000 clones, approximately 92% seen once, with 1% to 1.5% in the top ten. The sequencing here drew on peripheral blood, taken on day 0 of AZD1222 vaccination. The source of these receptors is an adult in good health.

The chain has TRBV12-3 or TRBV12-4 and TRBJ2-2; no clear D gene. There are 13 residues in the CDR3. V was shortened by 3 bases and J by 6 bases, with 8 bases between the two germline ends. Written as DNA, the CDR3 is TGTGCCAGCAGTTTCGGGCAGCCCGGGGAGCTGTTTTTT. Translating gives CASSFGQPGELFF.

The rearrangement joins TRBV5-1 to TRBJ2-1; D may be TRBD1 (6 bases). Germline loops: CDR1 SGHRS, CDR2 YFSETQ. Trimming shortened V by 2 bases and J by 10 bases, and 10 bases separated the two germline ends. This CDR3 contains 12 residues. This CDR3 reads CASSLTTGEQFF. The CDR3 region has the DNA TGCGCCAGCAGCTTAACTACAGGGGAGCAGTTCTTC.

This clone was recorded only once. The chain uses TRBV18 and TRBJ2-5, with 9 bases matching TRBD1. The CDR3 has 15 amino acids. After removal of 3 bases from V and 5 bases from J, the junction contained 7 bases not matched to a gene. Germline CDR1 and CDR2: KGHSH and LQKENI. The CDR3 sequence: CASSPATGQGETQYF. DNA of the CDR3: TGTGCCAGCTCACCCGCCACGGGACAGGGTGAGACCCAGTACTTC. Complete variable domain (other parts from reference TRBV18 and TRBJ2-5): NAGVMQNPRHLVRRRGQEARLRCSPMKGHSHVYWYRQLPEEGLKFMVYLQKENIIDESGMPKERFSAEFPKEGPSILRIQQVVRGDSAAYFCASSPATGQGETQYFGPGTRLLVL.

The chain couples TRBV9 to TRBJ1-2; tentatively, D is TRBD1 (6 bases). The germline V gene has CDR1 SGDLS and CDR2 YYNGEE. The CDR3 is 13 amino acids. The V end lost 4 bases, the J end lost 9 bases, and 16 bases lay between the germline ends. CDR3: CASSLTGASRYTF. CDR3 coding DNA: TGTGCCAGCAGCTTGACAGGAGCCAGTCGCTACACCTTC.

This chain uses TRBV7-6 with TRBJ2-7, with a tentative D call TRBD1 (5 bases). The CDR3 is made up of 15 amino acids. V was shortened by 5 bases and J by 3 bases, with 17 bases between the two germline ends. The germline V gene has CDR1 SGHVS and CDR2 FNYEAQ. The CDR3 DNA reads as TGTGCCAGCAGCCCAGAACGGACACCCTACTACGAGCAGTACTTC. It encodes CASSPERTPYYEQYF. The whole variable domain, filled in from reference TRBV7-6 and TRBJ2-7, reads GAGVSQSPRYKVTKRGQDVALRCDPISGHVSLYWYRQALGQGPEFLTYFNYEAQQDKSGLPNDRFSAERPEGSISTLTIQRTEQRDSAMYRCASSPERTPYYEQYFGPGTRLTVT.

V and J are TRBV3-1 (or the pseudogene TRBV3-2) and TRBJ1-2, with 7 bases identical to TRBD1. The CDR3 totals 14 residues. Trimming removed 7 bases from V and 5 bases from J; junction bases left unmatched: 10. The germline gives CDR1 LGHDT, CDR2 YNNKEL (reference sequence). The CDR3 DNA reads TGTGCCAGCAACCTCGGGCAGGGGGGGTATGGCTACACCTTC. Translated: CASNLGQGGYGYTF.

CDR3 sequence: CASVLDMRQPQHF. The DNA of the CDR3 is TGTGCCAGCGTATTGGACATGAGGCAGCCCCAGCATTTT. This rearrangement joins TRBV6-5 to TRBJ1-5; weak D call: TRBD1 (5 bases). This CDR3 is 13 amino acids long. Germline CDR1 reads MNHEY; CDR2 reads SVGAGI. V gave up 8 bases and J gave up 7 bases, with 15 bases separating them.

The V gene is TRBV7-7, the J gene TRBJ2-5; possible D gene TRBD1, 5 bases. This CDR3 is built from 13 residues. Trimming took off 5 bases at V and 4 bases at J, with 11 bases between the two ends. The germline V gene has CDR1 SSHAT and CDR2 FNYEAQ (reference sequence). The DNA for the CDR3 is TGTGCCAGCAGCCAGGGCCGCGGAGAGACCCAGTACTTC. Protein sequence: CASSQGRGETQYF. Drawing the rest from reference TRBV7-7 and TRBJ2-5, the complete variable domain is GAGVSQSPRYKVTKRGQDVTLRCDPISSHATLYWYQQALGQGPEFLTYFNYEAQPDKSGLPSDRFSAERPEGSISTLTIQRTEQRDSAMYRCASSQGRGETQYFGPGTRLLVL.

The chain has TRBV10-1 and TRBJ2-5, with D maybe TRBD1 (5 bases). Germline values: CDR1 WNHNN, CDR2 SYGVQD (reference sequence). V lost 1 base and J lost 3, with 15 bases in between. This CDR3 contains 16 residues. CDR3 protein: CASSEFRQTAKETQYF. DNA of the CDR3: TGCGCCAGCAGTGAGTTCCGACAGACCGCCAAAGAGACCCAGTACTTC.

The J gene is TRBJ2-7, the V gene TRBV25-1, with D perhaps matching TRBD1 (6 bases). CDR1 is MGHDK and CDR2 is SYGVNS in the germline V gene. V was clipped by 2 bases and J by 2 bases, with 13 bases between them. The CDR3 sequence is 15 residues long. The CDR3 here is CASSEGGASPYEQYF. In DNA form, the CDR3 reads TGTGCCAGCAGTGAAGGGGGCGCTTCCCCCTACGAGCAGTACTTC.

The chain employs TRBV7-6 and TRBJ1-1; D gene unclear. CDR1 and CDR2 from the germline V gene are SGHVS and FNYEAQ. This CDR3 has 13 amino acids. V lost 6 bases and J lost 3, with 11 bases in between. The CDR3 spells CASRRTLDTEAFF. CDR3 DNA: TGTGCCAGCAGAAGGACGTTGGACACTGAAGCTTTCTTT.

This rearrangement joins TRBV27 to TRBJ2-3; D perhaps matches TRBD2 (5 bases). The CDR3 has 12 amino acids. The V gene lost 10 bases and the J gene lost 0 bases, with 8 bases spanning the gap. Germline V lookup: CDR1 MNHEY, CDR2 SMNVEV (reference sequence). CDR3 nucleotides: TGTGCCACGGCGGGTAGCACAGATACGCAGTATTTT. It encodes CATAGSTDTQYF.

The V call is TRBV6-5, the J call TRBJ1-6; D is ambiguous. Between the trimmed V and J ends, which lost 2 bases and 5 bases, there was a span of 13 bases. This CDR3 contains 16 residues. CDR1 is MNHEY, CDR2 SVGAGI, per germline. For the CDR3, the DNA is TGTGCCAGCAGTTACCAACCCGTCGGTCATAATTCACCCCTCCACTTT. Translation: CASSYQPVGHNSPLHF.

Written as DNA, the CDR3 is TGTGCCAGCAGCTCCCAGGGTAGCTGGGCAGATACGCAGTATTTT. Protein product: CASSSQGSWADTQYF. The chain is built from TRBV7-3 and TRBJ2-3; D may be TRBD1 (5 bases). CDR3 length: 15 amino acids. The V end was cut by 4 bases, the J end by 4 bases, with 15 bases between. The germline V gene encodes CDR1 SGHTA and CDR2 FQGTGA.

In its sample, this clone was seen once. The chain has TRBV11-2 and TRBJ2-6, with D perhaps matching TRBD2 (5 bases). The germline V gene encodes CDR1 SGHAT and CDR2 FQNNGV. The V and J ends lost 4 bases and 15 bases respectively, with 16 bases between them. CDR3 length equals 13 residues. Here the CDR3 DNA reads TGTGCCAGCAGCTCCCACGTGGCCGCGGGCCTGACTTTC. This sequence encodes CASSSHVAAGLTF.

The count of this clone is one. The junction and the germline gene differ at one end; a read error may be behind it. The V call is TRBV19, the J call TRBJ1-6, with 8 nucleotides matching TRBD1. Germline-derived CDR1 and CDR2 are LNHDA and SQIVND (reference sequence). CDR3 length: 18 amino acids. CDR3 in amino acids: CTSSPGAGGYTYNSPLHF. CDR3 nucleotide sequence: TGTACCAGTAGTCCCGGGGCAGGGGGCTACACCTATAATTCACCCCTCCACTTT.

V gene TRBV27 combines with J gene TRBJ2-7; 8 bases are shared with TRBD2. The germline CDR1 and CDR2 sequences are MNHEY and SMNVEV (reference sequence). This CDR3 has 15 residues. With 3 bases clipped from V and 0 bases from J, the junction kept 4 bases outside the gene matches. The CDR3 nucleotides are TGTGCCAGCAGTTTGGGCGGGGGGAGCTCCTACGAGCAGTACTTC. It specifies CASSLGGGSSYEQYF.

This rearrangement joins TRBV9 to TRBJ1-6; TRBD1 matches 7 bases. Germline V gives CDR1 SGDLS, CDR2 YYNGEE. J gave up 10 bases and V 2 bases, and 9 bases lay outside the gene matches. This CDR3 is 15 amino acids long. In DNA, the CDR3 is TGTGCCAGCAGCGTGCGGACAGGAGGGCAATCACCCCTCCACTTT. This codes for CASSVRTGGQSPLHF. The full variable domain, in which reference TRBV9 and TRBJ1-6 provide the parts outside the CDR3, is DSGVTQTPKHLITATGQRVTLRCSPRSGDLSVYWYQQSLDQGLQFLIQYYNGEERAKGNILERFSAQQFPDLHSELNLSSLELGDSALYFCASSVRTGGQSPLHFGNGTRLTVT.

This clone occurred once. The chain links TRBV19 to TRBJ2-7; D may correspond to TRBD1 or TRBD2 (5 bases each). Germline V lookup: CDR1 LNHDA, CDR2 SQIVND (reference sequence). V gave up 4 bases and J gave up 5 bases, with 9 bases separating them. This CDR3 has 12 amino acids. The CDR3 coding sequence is TGTGCCAGTAGTAGGCAGGGAGACGAGCAGTACTTC. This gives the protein CASSRQGDEQYF. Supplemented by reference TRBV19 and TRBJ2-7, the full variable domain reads DGGITQSPKYLFRKEGQNVTLSCEQNLNHDAMYWYRQDPGQGLRLIYYSQIVNDFQKGDIAEGYSVSREKKESFPLTVTSAQKNPTAFYLCASSRQGDEQYFGPGTRLTVT.

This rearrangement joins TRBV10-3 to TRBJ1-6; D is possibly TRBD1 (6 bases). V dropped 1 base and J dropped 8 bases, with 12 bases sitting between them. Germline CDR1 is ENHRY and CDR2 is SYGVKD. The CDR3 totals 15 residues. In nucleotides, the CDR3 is TGTGCCATCAGTGAGTGGGGGGCAGGGGATTCACCCCTCCACTTT. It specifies CAISEWGAGDSPLHF.